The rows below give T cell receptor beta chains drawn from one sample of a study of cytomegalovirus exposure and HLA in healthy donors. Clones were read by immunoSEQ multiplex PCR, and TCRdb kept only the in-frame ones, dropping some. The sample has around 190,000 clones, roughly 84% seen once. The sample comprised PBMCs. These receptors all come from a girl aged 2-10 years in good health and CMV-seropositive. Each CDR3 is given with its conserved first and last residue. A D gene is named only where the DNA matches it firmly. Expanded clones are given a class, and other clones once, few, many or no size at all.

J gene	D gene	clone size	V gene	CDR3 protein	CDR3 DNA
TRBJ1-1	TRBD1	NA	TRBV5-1	CASSLLQGANTEAFF	TGCGCCAGCAGCTTACTACAGGGGGCGAACACTGAAGCTTTCTTT
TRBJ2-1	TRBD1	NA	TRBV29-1	CSVEPGQENEQFF	TGCAGCGTTGAGCCGGGACAGGAGAATGAGCAGTTCTTC
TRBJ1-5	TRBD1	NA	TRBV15	CATSLDRENNQPQHF	TGTGCCACCAGTTTGGACAGGGAGAACAATCAGCCCCAGCATTTT
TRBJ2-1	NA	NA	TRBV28	CASSPLGREQFF	TGTGCCAGCAGCCCCTTGGGCCGAGAGCAGTTCTTC
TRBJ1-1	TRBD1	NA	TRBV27	CASSQKQGAVRISEAFF	TGTGCCAGCAGTCAAAAACAGGGGGCGGTTCGGATTTCTGAAGCTTTCTTT
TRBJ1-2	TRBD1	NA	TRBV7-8	CASSLEGAQYGYTF	TGTGCCAGCAGCTTAGAGGGGGCACAGTATGGCTACACCTTC
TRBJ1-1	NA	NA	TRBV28	CASTGNMNTEAFF	TGTGCCAGCACGGGGAATATGAACACTGAAGCTTTCTTT
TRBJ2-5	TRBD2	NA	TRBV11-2	CASSWEGLIQETQYF	TGTGCCAGCAGCTGGGAGGGCCTGATACAAGAGACCCAGTACTTC
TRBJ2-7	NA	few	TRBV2	CASRITDYEQYF	TGTGCCAGCAGGATCACAGACTACGAGCAGTACTTC
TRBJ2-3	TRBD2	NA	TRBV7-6	CASSLAVAGGSDTQYF	TGTGCCAGCAGCTTAGCTGTAGCGGGAGGCTCAGATACGCAGTATTTT
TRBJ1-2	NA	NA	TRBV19	CASSILRGDYGYTF	TGTGCCAGTAGTATACTCAGGGGCGACTATGGCTACACCTTC
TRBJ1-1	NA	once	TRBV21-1	CASSKTGGHSMYCGGAEAFF	TGTGCCAGCAGCAAAACCGGTGGACATAGCATGTATTGTGGGGGCGCTGAAGCTTTCTTT
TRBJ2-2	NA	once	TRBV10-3	CAISTLSNTGELFF	TGTGCCATCAGTACTTTATCGAACACCGGGGAGCTGTTTTTT
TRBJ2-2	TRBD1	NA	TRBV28	CASSSGTGSGTGELFF	TGTGCCAGCAGTTCCGGGACAGGTTCGGGCACCGGGGAGCTGTTTTTT
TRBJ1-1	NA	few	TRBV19	CASSIGTAVNTEAFF	TGTGCCAGTAGTATAGGTACAGCCGTGAACACTGAAGCTTTCTTT
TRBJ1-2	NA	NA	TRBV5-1	CASSLDLQQAGYTF	TGCGCCAGCAGCTTGGACCTGCAACAGGCTGGCTACACCTTC
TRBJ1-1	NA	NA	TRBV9	CASTRGGVMSTEAFF	TGTGCCAGCACCCGAGGAGGAGTTATGAGCACTGAAGCTTTCTTT
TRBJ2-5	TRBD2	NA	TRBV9	CASSVIGLAEETQYF	TGTGCCAGCAGCGTAATAGGACTAGCGGAAGAGACCCAGTACTTC
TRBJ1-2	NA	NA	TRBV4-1	CASSHVNRDDLSNYGYTF	TGCGCCAGCAGCCACGTCAACAGGGATGATTTGTCGAACTATGGCTACACCTTC
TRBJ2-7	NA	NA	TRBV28	CASSLGGEGYEQYF	TGTGCCAGCAGTTTGGGCGGGGAAGGTTACGAGCAGTACTTC
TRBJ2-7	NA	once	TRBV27	CASSLTPLTGTYEQYF	TGTGCCAGCAGTTTAACCCCCCTTACTGGTACCTACGAGCAGTACTTC
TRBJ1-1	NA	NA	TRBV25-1	CASSNREGDTEAFF	TGTGCCAGCAGTAACCGGGAGGGGGATACTGAAGCTTTCTTT
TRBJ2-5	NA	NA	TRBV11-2	CASRTLRGASKETQYF	TGTGCCAGCAGAACCCTCAGGGGAGCGAGTAAAGAGACCCAGTACTTC
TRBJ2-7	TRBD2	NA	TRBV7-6	CASSPRAGRAQTYEQYF	TGTGCCAGCAGCCCAAGAGCGGGGAGGGCGCAGACCTACGAGCAGTACTTC
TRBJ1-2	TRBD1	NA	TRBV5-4	CASSWDSFTGGNYGYTF	TGTGCCAGCAGCTGGGACAGCTTCACCGGGGGTAACTATGGCTACACCTTC
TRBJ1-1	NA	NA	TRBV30	CAWSVRLSAEAFF	TGTGCCTGGAGTGTCAGGCTTTCTGCTGAAGCTTTCTTT